This TCR beta chain was recovered during a study of blood T cell repertoires in COVID-19. About the research overall: Samples representing acute and convalescent COVID-19 were sourced from the United States, Italy and Spain.

V shed 6 bases and J 7 bases; nucleotides not matched to a gene: 6. The CDR3 is 14 residues long. Germline CDR1 is MNHEY and CDR2 is SVGAGI. In the original workflow: From reference gene primer amplification, estimates of nucleated cell counts were derived. Generated by immunoSEQ multiplex PCR, the TCRdb table keeps only in-frame clones and is missing some. V and J calls and clone size follow that table, whereas D and trimming were derived from the DNA. The sample includes around 100,000 clones, over 80% of them seen just once. This TCR was recovered from a woman in her seventies with acute or convalescent COVID-19. Sequenced input: peripheral blood. The chain has TRBV6-5 and TRBJ1-6; 7 bases align to TRBD1. In DNA form, the CDR3 reads TGTGCCAGCAGAACCGGGACAGCCAATTCACCCCTCCACTTT. Protein product: CASRTGTANSPLHF.